Listed below are T cell receptor beta chains from one sample, sequenced in a study of blood T cell repertoires in COVID-19. The method was immunoSEQ multiplex PCR; TCRdb's version includes in-frame clones alone and lacks a portion of them. The sample includes about 94,000 clones, about four fifths seen only once; the top ten take around a fifth. Sequenced sample: peripheral blood. The receptors shown here come from a human donor in a cohort sampled during active COVID-19. CDR3s include the opening cysteine and the closing phenylalanine or tryptophan.

v_call,cdr3_aa
TRBV7-3,CASSWARGDEQYF
TRBV4-2,CASSHLDRGDNQPQHF
TRBV27,CASSWRQGGYNEQFF
TRBV5-1,CASSFQGASGANVLTF
TRBV28,CASSLPGGGLYEQYF
TRBV5-8,CASSLTGTPEQYF
TRBV7-2,CASSFGQDGQETQYF
TRBV19,CASISDRSTGEAFF
TRBV28,CASSFGGSYTGELFF
TRBV5-1,CASSQWTDNSPLHF
TRBV18,CASSPNREDAYGYTF
TRBV28,CASTPFPAVNSPLHF
TRBV5-5,CASSLRQYNSPLHF
TRBV5-1,CASSFNSGRLYNEQFF
TRBV3-1/TRBV3-2,CASSRGEGAFF
TRBV18,CASSGTANQPQHF
TRBV14,CASSQWGRGSGANVLTF
TRBV19,CASSIGFRYGYTF
TRBV4-1,CASSQLREEKLFF
TRBV10-2,CASSVRGRLAVNTGELFF
TRBV7-9,CASSSTGSAPNF
TRBV30,CAWSQLGQPNTEAFF
TRBV5-1,CASSLVGGANNEQFF
TRBV6-1,CASSEVGLAGWGGTDTQYF